The 22 T cell receptor beta chains in this list originate from one sample, sequenced in a study of Graves' ophthalmopathy and Graves' hyperthyroidism. RNA transcripts provided the template for amplifying TCR beta CDR3 regions. The library came from an HTBI-primed first-round RT-PCR and a second-round multiplex PCR. One entry per CDR3 protein, called by TCRdb with MiXCR from the multiplex PCR reads. The table includes some 240,000 distinct CDR3 sequences, around 45% detected once. Sequencing was done on a sample of peripheral blood. These receptors all come from an adult man with Graves' ophthalmopathy.

The chain is built from TRBV5-1 and TRBJ2-7; D perhaps matches TRBD1 (7 bases). Germline CDR1 and CDR2: SGHRS and YFSETQ. CDR3 length equals 14 residues. V lost 4 bases and J lost 2, with 13 bases in between. The chain's CDR3 is CASSTEGTAYEQYF. As DNA, the CDR3 is TGCGCCAGCAGCACGGAGGGGACAGCCTACGAGCAGTACTTC.

As to this clonotype: It may be a read error: a sequence one base away is much more abundant. The V and J genes are TRBV7-3 and TRBJ1-2, with D unclear. In germline, CDR1 is SGHTA, CDR2 FQGTGA. The CDR3 has 12 amino acids. The CDR3 DNA is TGTGCCAGCACCCCAGAGGGTATTGGCTACGCCTTC. Amino acids: CASTPEGIGYAF.

The rearrangement links TRBV7-2 to TRBJ2-7; 8 bases are shared with TRBD1. Germline values: CDR1 SGHTA, CDR2 FQGNSA. The CDR3 totals 14 residues. Losses at the gene ends were 4 bases for V and 9 bases for J; bases not matched to a gene: 11. CDR3 region: CASSSGTGPIGQYF. The CDR3 DNA sequence: TGTGCCAGCAGCTCGGGGACAGGCCCGATTGGGCAGTACTTC.

This clonotype was seen only once. CDR3: CSARDRDRGSGGNQPQHF. The CDR3 bases are TGCAGTGCTAGAGATCGGGACAGGGGATCTGGAGGCAATCAGCCCCAGCATTTT. The chain joins TRBV20-1 to TRBJ1-5; 10 positions match TRBD1. The germline gives CDR1 DFQATT, CDR2 SNEGSKA (reference sequence). The CDR3 has 18 residues. V trimming: 0 bases; J trimming: 2 bases; junction bases outside the gene matches: 10.

This clonotype has a handful of counts. V is TRBV2 and J is TRBJ2-7, with 10 nucleotides matching TRBD1. V trimming: 5 bases; J trimming: 5 bases; junction bases outside the gene matches: 9. The germline CDR1 and CDR2 sequences are SNHLY and FYNNEI. This CDR3 comprises 15 residues. As DNA, the CDR3 is TGTGCCAGCAGTCTCACCGGGACAGGGGACCACGAGCAGTACTTC. This gives the protein CASSLTGTGDHEQYF.

This clonotype was recorded only once. The chain recombines TRBV9 with TRBJ2-5; tentatively, D is TRBD2 (5 bases). This CDR3 comprises 13 residues. The germline V gene has CDR1 SGDLS and CDR2 YYNGEE. Trimming took 4 bases from V and 7 from J, leaving 14 bases between them. For the CDR3, the DNA is TGTGCCAGCAGCCGACTACGCGCGGGGACCCAGTACTTC. It encodes CASSRLRAGTQYF.

This clonotype was seen once. A junction end diverges from the germline sequence, so it may reflect a read error. The chain joins TRBV2 to TRBJ2-5; 9 nucleotides align to TRBD2. Germline-derived CDR1 and CDR2 are SNHLY and FYNNEI. The CDR3 length is 15 residues. The CDR3 loop is CVSSEARGGEETQYF. CDR3 nucleotide sequence: TGTGTCAGCAGTGAAGCACGCGGGGGGGAAGAGACCCAGTACTTC.

This clonotype was seen a handful of times. The rearrangement uses TRBV7-2 and TRBJ1-1, with D tentatively TRBD1 (5 bases). Trimming cost V 0 bases and J 1 base, with 6 bases left between them. Germline loops: CDR1 SGHTA, CDR2 FQGNSA. CDR3 length: 14 amino acids. The CDR3 is CASSLAGANTEAFF. In nucleotides, the CDR3 is TGTGCCAGCAGCTTAGCAGGGGCGAACACTGAAGCTTTCTTT. The full variable domain, rest sourced from reference TRBV7-2 and TRBJ1-1, is GAGVSQSPSNKVTEKGKDVELRCDPISGHTALYWYRQSLGQGLEFLIYFQGNSAPDKSGLPSDRFSAERTGGSVSTLTIQRTQQEDSAVYLCASSLAGANTEAFFGQGTRLTVV.

The V gene is TRBV7-2, the J gene TRBJ2-3, with 10 positions matching TRBD2. Germline V gives CDR1 SGHTA, CDR2 FQGNSA. The J segment lost 1 base and the V segment lost 2 bases, leaving 6 bases of the junction unmatched. This CDR3 spans 17 amino acids. Here the CDR3 DNA reads TGTGCCAGCAGCTTAAGTCGCAGCGGGGGGGGCACAGATACGCAGTATTTT. This gives the protein CASSLSRSGGGTDTQYF.

The chain is built from TRBV20-1 and TRBJ2-2, with 9 bases aligning to TRBD1. This CDR3 comprises 16 residues. Germline trimming cut 0 bases from V and 5 bases from J; bases unmatched to any gene: 7. Germline loops: CDR1 DFQATT, CDR2 SNEGSKA (reference sequence). In DNA form, the CDR3 reads TGCAGTGCTAGAGACTTCCGGGACAGGGTTACCGGGGAGCTGTTTTTT. It specifies CSARDFRDRVTGELFF.

With respect to this clonotype: Compared with germline, one end of the junction differs, possibly owing to a read error. The CDR3 DNA follows: TGTGCCAGCAGTAACCGGCCCGAAGCTTTCTTT. It is translated as CASSNRPEAFF. The chain is built from TRBV24-1 and TRBJ1-1; D remains ambiguous. CDR3 length: 11 amino acids. In germline, CDR1 is KGHDR, CDR2 SFDVKD.

This clonotype was recorded at least ten times. This chain joins TRBV2 and TRBJ1-2; TRBD1 might be the D (5 bases). This CDR3 is 15 amino acids long. V was trimmed by 5 bases and J by 4 bases, leaving 17 bases between them. CDR1 SNHLY and CDR2 FYNNEI come from the germline V gene. In DNA form, the CDR3 reads TGTGCCAGCAGTCTGGGACCCTTAGGCGGCTATGGCTACACCTTC. This gives the protein CASSLGPLGGYGYTF. Full variable domain (rest looked up from reference TRBV2 and TRBJ1-2): EPEVTQTPSHQVTQMGQEVILRCVPISNHLYFYWYRQILGQKVEFLVSFYNNEISEKSEIFDDQFSVERPDGSNFTLKIRSTKLEDSAMYFCASSLGPLGGYGYTFGSGTRLTVV.

V and J are TRBV29-1 and TRBJ2-5; 7 bases align to TRBD1. The trim removed 8 bases at V and 2 bases at J, leaving 8 bases unmatched. The CDR3 is made up of 13 amino acids. In germline, CDR1 is SQVTM, CDR2 ANQGSEA. CDR3 in amino acids: CSSARDRQETQYF. The DNA of the CDR3 is TGCAGCTCAGCCCGGGACAGACAAGAGACCCAGTACTTC. The full variable domain, rest sourced from reference TRBV29-1 and TRBJ2-5, is SAVISQKPSRDICQRGTSLTIQCQVDSQVTMMFWYRQQPGQSLTLIATANQGSEATYESGFVIDKFPISRPNLTFSTLTVSNMSPEDSSIYLCSSARDRQETQYFGPGTRLLVL.

The J gene is TRBJ2-7, the V gene TRBV6-5; 9 nucleotides match TRBD2. Germline V gene data show CDR1 as MNHEY and CDR2 as SVGAGI. The CDR3 length is 15 residues. Trimming removed 6 bases from V and 3 bases from J; junction bases left unmatched: 9. The CDR3: CASSPRLAVNYEQYF. CDR3 sequence (DNA): TGTGCCAGCAGCCCCCGACTAGCGGTAAACTACGAGCAGTACTTC.

J is TRBJ1-5 and V is TRBV5-1; D unclear. The ends were cut back, 0 bases at V and 0 bases at J, with 4 bases in the middle. The CDR3 is 14 residues long. Germline V gene lookup returns CDR1 SGHRS and CDR2 YFSETQ. The CDR3 loop reads CASSLAPSNQPQHF. The CDR3 DNA is TGCGCCAGCAGCTTGGCCCCTAGCAATCAGCCCCAGCATTTT.

This clonotype was recorded at least ten times. The chain links TRBV6-5 to TRBJ2-5, with 7 bases lining up with TRBD1. The CDR3 loop spans 15 amino acids. V was clipped by 6 bases and J by 1 base; unmatched bases: 8. Germline values: CDR1 MNHEY, CDR2 SVGAGI. In DNA form, the CDR3 reads TGTGCCAGCAGGGACCTAACAGGGGCCCAAGAGACCCAGTACTTC. Protein product: CASRDLTGAQETQYF.

This sequence joins TRBV19 and TRBJ1-1; 7 positions match TRBD1. The CDR3 covers 13 residues. Germline CDR1 is LNHDA and CDR2 is SQIVND (reference sequence). V trimming: 6 bases; J trimming: 4 bases; junction bases outside the gene matches: 5. CDR3 amino acids: CASRRQGSTEAFF. The CDR3, as DNA: TGTGCCAGTAGAAGACAGGGCTCCACTGAAGCTTTCTTT. The full variable domain, with the rest looked up from reference TRBV19 and TRBJ1-1, is DGGITQSPKYLFRKEGQNVTLSCEQNLNHDAMYWYRQDPGQGLRLIYYSQIVNDFQKGDIAEGYSVSREKKESFPLTVTSAQKNPTAFYLCASRRQGSTEAFFGQGTRLTVV.

This rearrangement joins TRBV11-2 to TRBJ2-7, with 7 bases identical to TRBD2. The V gene end was trimmed by 5 bases and the J gene end by 3 bases; junction bases not matched to a gene: 13. The CDR3 has 16 residues. Germline V gene lookup returns CDR1 SGHAT and CDR2 FQNNGV. CDR3 DNA sequence: TGTGCCAGCAGCAATGCCGGGGAGGGCCTCGTCTACGAGCAGTACTTC. This gives the protein CASSNAGEGLVYEQYF.

The rearrangement uses TRBV19 and TRBJ2-5, with D possibly matching TRBD2 (5 bases). The V and J ends lost 3 bases and 2 bases respectively, with 13 bases between them. CDR1 and CDR2 (germline): LNHDA, SQIVND (reference sequence). The CDR3 is 15 residues long. The CDR3 loop reads CASSIGDGGQETQYF. DNA for the CDR3: TGTGCCAGTAGTATCGGAGACGGAGGACAAGAGACCCAGTACTTC.

On this clonotype itself: In this CDR3 the conserved last residue, phenylalanine or tryptophan, is missing, so a read error is likely. The chain joins TRBV15 to TRBJ1-2; no clear D gene. V lost 0 bases and J lost 1, with 3 bases in between. This CDR3 has 13 residues. The germline V gene has CDR1 LNHNV and CDR2 YYDKDF (reference sequence). This chain's CDR3 is CATSRDVNYGYTL. CDR3 in DNA: TGTGCCACCAGCAGAGATGTTAACTATGGCTACACCCTC.

This clonotype came up many times. V usage is TRBV29-1 and J usage is TRBJ2-2, with D perhaps matching TRBD1 (6 bases). Trimming took 6 bases from V and 4 from J, leaving 15 bases between them. Germline-derived CDR1 and CDR2 are SQVTM and ANQGSEA. The CDR3 is 14 amino acids. The CDR3 DNA is TGCAGCGTGAGGGCACAGGGTTCCACCGGGGAGCTGTTTTTT. It codes for CSVRAQGSTGELFF.

This clonotype was seen more than once but under ten times. One junction end disagrees with the germline gene, perhaps due to a read error. The rearrangement links TRBV10-3 to TRBJ2-5; possibly TRBD2 for D (6 bases). The CDR3 has 13 amino acids. Germline V CDR1 and CDR2: ENHRY, SYGVKD. CDR3 amino acids: CAISEGGEEIQYF. CDR3 DNA sequence: TGTGCCATCAGTGAGGGCGGGGAAGAGATCCAGTACTTC.